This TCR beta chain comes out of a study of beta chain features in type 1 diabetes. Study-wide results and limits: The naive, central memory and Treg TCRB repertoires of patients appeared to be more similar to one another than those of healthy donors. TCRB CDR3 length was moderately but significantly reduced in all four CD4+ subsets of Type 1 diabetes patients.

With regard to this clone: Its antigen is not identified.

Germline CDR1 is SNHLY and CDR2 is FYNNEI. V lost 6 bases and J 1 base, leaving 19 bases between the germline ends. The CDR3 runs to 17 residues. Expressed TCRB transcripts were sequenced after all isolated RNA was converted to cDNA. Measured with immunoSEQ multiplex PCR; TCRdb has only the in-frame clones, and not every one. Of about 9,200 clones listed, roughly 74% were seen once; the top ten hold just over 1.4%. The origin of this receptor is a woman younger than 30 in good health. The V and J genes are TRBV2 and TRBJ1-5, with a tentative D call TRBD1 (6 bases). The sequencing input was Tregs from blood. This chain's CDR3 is CASRGRGSRGSNQPQHF. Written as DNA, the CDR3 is TGTGCCAGCAGAGGCAGGGGATCGAGAGGAAGCAATCAGCCCCAGCATTTT.